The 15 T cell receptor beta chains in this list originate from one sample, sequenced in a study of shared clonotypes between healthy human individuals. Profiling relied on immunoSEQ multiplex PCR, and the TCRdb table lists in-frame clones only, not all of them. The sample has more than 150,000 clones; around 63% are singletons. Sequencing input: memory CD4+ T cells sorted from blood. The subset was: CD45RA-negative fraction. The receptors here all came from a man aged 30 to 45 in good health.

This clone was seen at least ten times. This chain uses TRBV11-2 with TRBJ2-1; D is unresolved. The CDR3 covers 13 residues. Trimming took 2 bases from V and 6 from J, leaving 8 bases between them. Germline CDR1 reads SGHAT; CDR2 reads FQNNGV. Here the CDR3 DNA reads TGTGCCAGCAGCTTAAGCAGTCTCAATGAGCAGTTCTTC. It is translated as CASSLSSLNEQFF.

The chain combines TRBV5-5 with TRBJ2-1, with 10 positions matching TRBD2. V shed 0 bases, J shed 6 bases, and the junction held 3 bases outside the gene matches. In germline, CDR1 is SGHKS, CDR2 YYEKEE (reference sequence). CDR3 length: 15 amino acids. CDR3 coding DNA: TGTGCCAGCAGCTTGGGGACTAGCGGCCTCAATGAGCAGTTCTTC. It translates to CASSLGTSGLNEQFF.

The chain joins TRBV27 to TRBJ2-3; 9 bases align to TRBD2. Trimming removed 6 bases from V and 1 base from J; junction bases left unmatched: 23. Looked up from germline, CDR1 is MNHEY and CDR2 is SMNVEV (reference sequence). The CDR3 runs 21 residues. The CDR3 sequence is CASSPGKISGRGWGGTDTQYF. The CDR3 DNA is TGTGCCAGCAGCCCTGGAAAGATTAGCGGGAGAGGTTGGGGGGGCACAGATACGCAGTATTTT.

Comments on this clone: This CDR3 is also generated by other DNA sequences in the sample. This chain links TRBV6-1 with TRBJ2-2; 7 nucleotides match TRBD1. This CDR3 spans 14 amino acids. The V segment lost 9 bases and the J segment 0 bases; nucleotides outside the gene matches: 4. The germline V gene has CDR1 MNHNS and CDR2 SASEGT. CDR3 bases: TGTGCCAGTCCCGGGACAGCGAACACCGGGGAGCTGTTTTTT. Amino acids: CASPGTANTGELFF.

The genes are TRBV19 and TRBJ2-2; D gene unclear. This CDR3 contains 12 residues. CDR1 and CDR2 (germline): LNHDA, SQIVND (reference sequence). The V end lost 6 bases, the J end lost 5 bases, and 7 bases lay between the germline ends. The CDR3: CASRKQTGELFF. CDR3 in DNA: TGTGCCAGTAGAAAACAGACCGGGGAGCTGTTTTTT.

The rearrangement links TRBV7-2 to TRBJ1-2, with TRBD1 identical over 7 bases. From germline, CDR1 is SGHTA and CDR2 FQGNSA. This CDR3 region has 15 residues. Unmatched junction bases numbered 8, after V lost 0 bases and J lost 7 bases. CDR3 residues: CASSLAGDRWGGYTF. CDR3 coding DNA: TGTGCCAGCAGCTTAGCGGGGGACAGATGGGGTGGCTACACCTTC.

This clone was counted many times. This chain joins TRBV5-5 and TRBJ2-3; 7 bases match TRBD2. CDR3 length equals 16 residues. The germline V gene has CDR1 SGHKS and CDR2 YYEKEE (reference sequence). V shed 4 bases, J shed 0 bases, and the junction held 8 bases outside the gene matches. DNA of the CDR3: TGTGCCAGCAGCCTCTATCTAGCGGAAAGCACAGATACGCAGTATTTT. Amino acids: CASSLYLAESTDTQYF.

The CDR3 here is CATSRDYQGPEQYF. CDR3 nucleotides: TGTGCCACCAGCAGAGATTATCAGGGACCGGAGCAGTACTTC. The chain combines TRBV15 with TRBJ2-7; D could derive from TRBD1 or TRBD2 (5 bases each). Per the germline V gene, CDR1 is LNHNV and CDR2 is YYDKDF (reference sequence). The germline V and J ends were trimmed by 0 bases and 7 bases, with 13 bases remaining between them. The CDR3 extends over 14 amino acids. The full variable domain, rest sourced from reference TRBV15 and TRBJ2-7, is DAMVIQNPRYQVTQFGKPVTLSCSQTLNHNVMYWYQQKSSQAPKLLFHYYDKDFNNEADTPDNFQSRRPNTSFCFLDIRSPGLGDTAMYLCATSRDYQGPEQYFGPGTRLTVT.

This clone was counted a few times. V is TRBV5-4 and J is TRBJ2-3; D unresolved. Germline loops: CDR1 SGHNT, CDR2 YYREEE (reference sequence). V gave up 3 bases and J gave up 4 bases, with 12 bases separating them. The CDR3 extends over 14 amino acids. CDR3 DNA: TGTGCCAGCAGCTCGGACCTGTCATCAGATACGCAGTATTTT. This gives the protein CASSSDLSSDTQYF.

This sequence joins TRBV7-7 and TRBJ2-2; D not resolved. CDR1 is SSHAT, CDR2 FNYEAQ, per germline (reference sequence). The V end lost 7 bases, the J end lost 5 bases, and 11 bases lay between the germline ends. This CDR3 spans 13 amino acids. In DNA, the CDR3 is TGTGCCAGCATGAACAGAGTTACCGGGGAGCTGTTTTTT. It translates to CASMNRVTGELFF.

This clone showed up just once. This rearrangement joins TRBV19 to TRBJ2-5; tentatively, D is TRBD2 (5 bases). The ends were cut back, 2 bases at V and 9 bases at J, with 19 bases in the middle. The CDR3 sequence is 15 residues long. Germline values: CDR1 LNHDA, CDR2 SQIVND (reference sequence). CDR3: CASSIPSSGVVPQYF. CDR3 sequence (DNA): TGTGCCAGTAGTATACCATCCTCCGGGGTTGTGCCCCAGTACTTC.

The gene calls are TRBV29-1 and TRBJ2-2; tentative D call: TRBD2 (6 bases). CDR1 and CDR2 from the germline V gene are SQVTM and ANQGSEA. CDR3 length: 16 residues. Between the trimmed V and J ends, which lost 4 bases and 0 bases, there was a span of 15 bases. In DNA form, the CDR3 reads TGCAGCGTTGCGGGAGTGGCACTCGCGAACACCGGGGAGCTGTTTTTT. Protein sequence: CSVAGVALANTGELFF.

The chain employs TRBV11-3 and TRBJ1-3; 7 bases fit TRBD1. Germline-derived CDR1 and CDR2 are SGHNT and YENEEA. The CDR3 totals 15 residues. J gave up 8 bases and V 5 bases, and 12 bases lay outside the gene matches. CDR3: CASSHYGTEGDTIYF. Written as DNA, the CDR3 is TGTGCCAGCAGCCATTACGGGACAGAAGGGGACACCATATATTTT.

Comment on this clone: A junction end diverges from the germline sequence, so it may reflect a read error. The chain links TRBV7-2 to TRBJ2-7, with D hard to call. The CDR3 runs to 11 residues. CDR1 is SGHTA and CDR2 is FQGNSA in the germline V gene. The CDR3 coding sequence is TGTGCCACCAGCAAAGACTACGAGCAGTACTTC. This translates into CATSKDYEQYF.

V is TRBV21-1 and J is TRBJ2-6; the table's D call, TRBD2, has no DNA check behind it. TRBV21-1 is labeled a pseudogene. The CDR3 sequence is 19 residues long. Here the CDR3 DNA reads TGTGCCAGCTCAAGAGGACGGGGAGCACAACTACCTGGGGCCAACGTCCTGACTTTC. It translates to CASSRGRGAQLPGANVLTF.